This TCR beta chain is from a study of blood T cell repertoires in COVID-19. Study-level background: Acute and convalescent COVID-19 samples came from the United States, Italy and Spain. Sources were T cells, B-cell-depleted T cells, or PBMCs; the material itself was cDNA or gDNA.

This clone was counted between two and nine times. Original handling: Amplification of reference gene primers was used by the study to estimate nucleated cell counts. Libraries were prepared by immunoSEQ multiplex PCR; TCRdb keeps only in-frame clonotypes and omits some of them. Clonal size and the V and J genes are those of that table, whereas D and trimming came from the DNA. The data contain more than 150,000 clones, under 80% of them seen just once; the ten biggest clones take up about 14%. V lost 5 bases, J lost 0 bases, and 18 bases stayed unmatched. CDR1 MDHEN and CDR2 SYDVKM come from the germline V gene. CDR3 size: 21 residues.

Sequenced input: peripheral blood. The receptor's source is a man between 45 and 60 years old who had recovered from COVID-19. V and J are TRBV28 and TRBJ1-5, with 11 bases that match TRBD1. This chain's CDR3 is CASSKYRDRGFEVYSNQPQHF. As DNA, the CDR3 is TGTGCCAGCAGTAAATACCGGGACAGGGGGTTTGAGGTGTATAGCAATCAGCCCCAGCATTTT.